This T cell receptor beta chain is drawn from a study of T-cell reconstitution after alpha-beta-depleted transplantation in children. Construction of the TCRbeta library involved unique molecular identifiers. In TCRdb, the PCR reads were re-called with MiXCR into one record per CDR3 protein. The data show 500,000 or so distinct CDR3 sequences, around a third seen once. This clonotype has a handful of counts. This CDR3 is built from 14 residues. The V end lost 4 bases, the J end lost 4 bases, and 12 bases lay between the germline ends. The germline V gene has CDR1 MNHEY and CDR2 SVGAGI. This TCR was sampled from a human donor who donated a stem cell graft to a child with aplastic anemia. The rearrangement joins TRBV6-5 to TRBJ2-3, with D unresolved. Specimen: PBMCs from the stem cell graft donor, collected from the stem cell graft. The CDR3 nucleotides read TGTGCCAGCAGTTCAACCGGTCGGTCAGATACGCAGTATTTT. Its protein product is CASSSTGRSDTQYF.